Presented here are 26 T cell receptor beta chains from one specimen sequenced in a study of T cell responses to AZD1222 COVID-19 vaccine. Method: immunoSEQ multiplex PCR; TCRdb's copy keeps in-frame clones and lacks some. The sample carries around 81,000 clones, around 93% recorded once. Source: peripheral blood, taken 28 days after the second AZD1222 dose. The receptors shown here come from an adult who received the AZD1222 COVID-19 vaccine.

V and J are TRBV18 and TRBJ2-7, with TRBD1 matching 7 bases. The J segment lost 3 bases and the V segment lost 3 bases, leaving 5 bases of the junction unmatched. This CDR3 is 14 amino acids long. Germline assignment: CDR1 KGHSH and CDR2 LQKENI. DNA for the CDR3: TGTGCCAGCTCACCCCCGGGACAGAACTACGAGCAGTACTTC. Translating gives CASSPPGQNYEQYF. The complete variable domain, with remaining parts taken from reference TRBV18 and TRBJ2-7, reads NAGVMQNPRHLVRRRGQEARLRCSPMKGHSHVYWYRQLPEEGLKFMVYLQKENIIDESGMPKERFSAEFPKEGPSILRIQQVVRGDSAAYFCASSPPGQNYEQYFGPGTRLTVT.

The rearrangement links TRBV3-1 (or the pseudogene TRBV3-2) to TRBJ2-3, with D uncertain. There are 17 residues in the CDR3. Germline CDR1 reads LGHDT; CDR2 reads YNNKEL (reference sequence). V gave up 1 base and J gave up 0 bases, with 14 bases separating them. As DNA, the CDR3 is TGTGCCAGCAGCCAAGTCGTCCACAGCACTAGCACAGATACGCAGTATTTT. It codes for CASSQVVHSTSTDTQYF.

CDR3 coding DNA: TGTGCCAGCAGTGAAGGGACTAGCGGTCGCACAGATACGCAGTATTTT. This codes for CASSEGTSGRTDTQYF. The V and J genes are TRBV6-1 and TRBJ2-3; TRBD2 matches at 10 bases. The V and J ends lost 1 base and 1 base, in that order; junction bases with no gene match: 2. The germline V gene encodes CDR1 MNHNS and CDR2 SASEGT. The CDR3 covers 16 residues.

The rearrangement links TRBV5-8 to TRBJ1-2; 8 bases match TRBD1. Germline V CDR1 and CDR2: SGHTS, YDEGEE. The CDR3 runs to 17 residues. V gave up 4 bases and J gave up 6 bases; unmatched junction bases: 17. The CDR3 is CASSSPGQVHRINGYTF. CDR3 bases: TGTGCCAGCAGCAGTCCGGGACAGGTACATAGGATTAATGGCTACACCTTC. The whole variable domain, remainder taken from reference TRBV5-8 and TRBJ1-2, is EAGVTQSPTHLIKTRGQQATLRCSPISGHTSVYWYQQALGLGLQFLLWYDEGEERNRGNFPPRFSGRQFPNYSSELNVNALELEDSALYLCASSSPGQVHRINGYTFGSGTRLTVV.

The V gene is TRBV18, the J gene TRBJ1-1; D possibly corresponds to TRBD1 (5 bases). V was clipped by 0 bases and J by 9 bases, with 11 bases between them. Germline lookup yields CDR1 KGHSH and CDR2 LQKENI. This CDR3 region has 13 residues. In DNA form, the CDR3 reads TGTGCCAGCTCACCACCGGAAAGGGGTAAAGCTTTCTTT. Protein: CASSPPERGKAFF.

The J gene is TRBJ1-5, the V gene TRBV7-2, with a weak D call TRBD1 (5 bases). Trimming cost V 3 bases and J 0 bases, with 9 bases left between them. From germline, CDR1 is SGHTA and CDR2 FQGNSA. This CDR3 is built from 15 residues. CDR3 protein: CASSFGGSSNQPQHF. The CDR3 nucleotides read TGTGCCAGCAGCTTCGGGGGAAGTAGCAATCAGCCCCAGCATTTT.

This rearrangement joins TRBV27 to TRBJ1-5, with D unresolved. V was clipped by 2 bases and J by 2 bases, with 4 bases between them. Per germline, CDR1 MNHEY and CDR2 SMNVEV (reference sequence). The CDR3 runs 13 residues. CDR3 in amino acids: CASSLAGNQPQHF. In DNA form, the CDR3 reads TGTGCCAGCAGTTTAGCGGGCAATCAGCCCCAGCATTTT.

The chain links TRBV27 to TRBJ1-1; D not resolved. V was cut by 2 bases and J by 5 bases, with 12 bases left in between. This CDR3 region has 14 residues. Germline assignment: CDR1 MNHEY and CDR2 SMNVEV (reference sequence). The CDR3 bases are TGTGCCAGCAGTTTAGGAGCCGTTGGGACTGAAGCTTTCTTT. Translated: CASSLGAVGTEAFF.

This clone was detected only a few times. One end of the junction does not line up with germline, which may come from a read error. V usage is TRBV28 and J usage is TRBJ1-5; no clear D gene. CDR1 MDHEN and CDR2 SYDVKM come from the germline V gene. The CDR3 spans 16 residues. CDR3 bases: TGTGCCAGCACCCCACTCGGTGGGAATAGCGATCAGCCCCAGCATTTT. Protein product: CASTPLGGNSDQPQHF.

J is TRBJ2-7 and V is TRBV7-2, with a weak D call TRBD2 (5 bases). This CDR3 has 15 residues. V was shortened by 0 bases and J by 0 bases, with 9 bases between the two germline ends. CDR1 and CDR2 from the germline V gene are SGHTA and FQGNSA. In DNA form, the CDR3 reads TGTGCCAGCAGCTTAGCGGGAGAAACCTCCTACGAGCAGTACTTC. As protein: CASSLAGETSYEQYF.

The CDR3 here is CASSPSGQGYEQFF. The DNA for the CDR3 is TGTGCCAGCAGCCCCTCGGGACAGGGCTATGAGCAGTTCTTC. The chain joins TRBV7-9 to TRBJ2-1; 9 nucleotides match TRBD1. The CDR3 is 14 amino acids. Trimming cost V 5 bases and J 8 bases; bases outside gene matches: 7. In germline, CDR1 is SEHNR, CDR2 FQNEAQ (reference sequence). Full variable domain (outside the CDR3, taken from reference TRBV7-9 and TRBJ2-1): DTGVSQNPRHKITKRGQNVTFRCDPISEHNRLYWYRQTLGQGPEFLTYFQNEAQLEKSRLLSDRFSAERPKGSFSTLEIQRTEQGDSAMYLCASSPSGQGYEQFFGPGTRLTVL.

A single count supports this clone. The rearrangement joins TRBV19 to TRBJ2-1; 14 positions agree with TRBD2. From germline, CDR1 is LNHDA and CDR2 SQIVND (reference sequence). CDR3 length equals 14 residues. Unmatched junction bases numbered 2, after V lost 4 bases and J lost 9 bases. CDR3 DNA: TGTGCCAGTAGTAAGGGACTAGCGGGAGCTGAGCAGTTCTTC. It is translated as CASSKGLAGAEQFF.

V gene TRBV6-5 combines with J gene TRBJ2-3; TRBD1 aligns across 7 bases. The CDR3 runs 14 residues. J gave up 3 bases and V 10 bases, and 10 bases lay outside the gene matches. The germline CDR1 and CDR2 sequences are MNHEY and SVGAGI. The CDR3 is CAISQGSGTDTQYF. The CDR3 nucleotides are TGTGCCATCTCACAGGGGAGCGGAACAGATACGCAGTATTTT.

The chain is built from TRBV6-1 and TRBJ2-1; either TRBD1 or TRBD2 may fit D (6 bases each). Looked up from germline, CDR1 is MNHNS and CDR2 is SASEGT. The V end lost 1 base, the J end lost 4 bases, and 11 bases lay between the germline ends. The CDR3 is 15 amino acids. The CDR3 bases are TGTGCCAGCAGTGAAGGGGGGGCGGCATACAATGAGCAGTTCTTC. It yields the protein CASSEGGAAYNEQFF.

V is TRBV5-1 and J is TRBJ2-7, with 7 bases matching TRBD1. Germline assignment: CDR1 SGHRS and CDR2 YFSETQ. This CDR3 spans 13 amino acids. Trimming at V came to 4 bases and at J to 2 bases, leaving 3 bases not matched to a gene. In DNA, the CDR3 is TGCGCCAGCAGCGGGGACAGAGCCTACGAGCAGTACTTC. This codes for CASSGDRAYEQYF.

This sequence joins TRBV11-1 and TRBJ2-7; perhaps TRBD2 as D (6 bases). V dropped 1 base and J dropped 6 bases, with 13 bases sitting between them. The CDR3 spans 14 residues. Germline CDR1 SGHAT, CDR2 FQDESV (reference sequence). The CDR3: CASSLEERRGEQYF. CDR3 nucleotide sequence: TGTGCCAGCAGCTTAGAAGAACGGAGGGGCGAGCAGTACTTC.

V and J are TRBV19 and TRBJ2-1; D not resolved. Germline values: CDR1 LNHDA, CDR2 SQIVND (reference sequence). This CDR3 is 13 amino acids long. Trimming left V 1 base short and J 6 bases short, with 7 bases between. In DNA, the CDR3 is TGTGCCAGTAGTATAGGTCGCGGCAATGAGCAGTTCTTC. Protein: CASSIGRGNEQFF.

The chain employs TRBV4-1 and TRBJ1-2; perhaps TRBD1 as D (5 bases). The CDR3 runs to 13 residues. The germline V and J ends were trimmed by 3 bases and 4 bases, with 9 bases remaining between them. Germline assignment: CDR1 MGHRA and CDR2 YSYEKL. CDR3 DNA: TGCGCCAGCAGCCAGGGGGGAGGCTATGGCTACACCTTC. It specifies CASSQGGGYGYTF.

The CDR3 is CASSLMGTGELFF. The CDR3 DNA reads as TGTGCCAGCAGCTTAATGGGTACCGGGGAGCTGTTTTTT. The chain combines TRBV7-3 with TRBJ2-2; D unresolved. This CDR3 is built from 13 residues. Trimming pared 1 base from V and 5 bases from J, leaving 5 bases between. Germline CDR1 is SGHTA and CDR2 is FQGTGA.

This chain connects TRBV7-2 to TRBJ2-7, with D maybe TRBD2 (5 bases). Trimming stripped 3 bases from V and 6 bases from J, with 15 bases between. This CDR3 is 14 amino acids long. CDR1 and CDR2 (germline): SGHTA, FQGNSA. CDR3 sequence: CASSFLKGVSEQYF. The CDR3 nucleotides read TGTGCCAGCAGCTTCCTAAAGGGAGTGTCCGAGCAGTACTTC.

This clone was recorded a few times. The chain couples TRBV28 to TRBJ1-6; the D gene is possibly TRBD1 (5 bases). The CDR3 runs 14 residues. V lost 6 bases and J 5 bases, leaving 11 bases between the germline ends. CDR1 and CDR2 (germline): MDHEN, SYDVKM. CDR3 loop: CASRTRVHNSPLHF. DNA for the CDR3: TGTGCCAGCAGGACCAGGGTCCATAATTCACCCCTCCACTTT.

This sequence joins TRBV27 and TRBJ2-7; TRBD1 might be the D (5 bases). V was shortened by 0 bases and J by 1 base, with 13 bases between the two germline ends. The CDR3 totals 16 residues. Germline-derived CDR1 and CDR2 are MNHEY and SMNVEV (reference sequence). CDR3 region: CASSLSMAGFSYEQYF. The DNA of the CDR3 is TGTGCCAGCAGTTTATCGATGGCAGGGTTTTCCTACGAGCAGTACTTC.

V is TRBV30 and J is TRBJ2-7; TRBD1 aligns across 7 bases. Germline values: CDR1 GTSNPN, CDR2 SVGIG (reference sequence). The CDR3 length is 16 residues. V lost 2 bases to trimming and J lost 3 bases; unmatched junction nucleotides: 13. The DNA of the CDR3 is TGTGCCTGGAGTTCCCACCGGGACAGCTTGTTCTACGAGCAGTACTTC. Protein product: CAWSSHRDSLFYEQYF.

The genes are TRBV27 and TRBJ2-6; unclear D gene. Per the germline V gene, CDR1 is MNHEY and CDR2 is SMNVEV (reference sequence). There are 12 residues in the CDR3. Trimming removed 7 bases from V and 4 bases from J, with 5 bases in between. CDR3 amino acids: CASTSGANVLTF. The CDR3 DNA follows: TGTGCCAGCACTTCGGGGGCCAACGTCCTGACTTTC.

The chain recombines TRBV7-3 with TRBJ1-1; a weak D match, TRBD1 (5 bases). Germline CDR1 reads SGHTA; CDR2 reads FQGTGA. The length of the CDR3 is 16 residues. Trimming cost V 5 bases and J 1 base, with 17 bases left between them. The CDR3 DNA sequence: TGTGCCAGCAGCATCAGTCCCGGGACGGCGAACACTGAAGCTTTCTTT. Protein sequence: CASSISPGTANTEAFF.

This chain uses TRBV15 with TRBJ1-3, with a weak D call TRBD1 (6 bases). CDR3 length: 14 residues. Per the germline V gene, CDR1 is LNHNV and CDR2 is YYDKDF (reference sequence). V lost 1 base, J lost 3 bases, and 7 bases lay in between. The CDR3, as DNA: TGTGCCACCAGCAGAGCAGGGGTTGGAAACACCATATATTTT. Translated: CATSRAGVGNTIYF.